The 26 T cell receptor beta chains reported below all come from one sample, sequenced in a study of control samples from healthy donors and cancer patients. Measured with immunoSEQ multiplex PCR; TCRdb has only the in-frame clones, and not every one. Among more than 75,000 clones, approximately 90% were seen once, and the ten largest hold 1.9%. The sequenced sample consisted of PBMCs. These receptors originate from a woman aged 55 to 70 with head and neck cancer.

CDR3 sequence: CASSQSSVDNEQFF. DNA of the CDR3: TGTGCCAGCAGCCAGTCTAGCGTTGACAATGAGCAGTTCTTC. The chain links TRBV3-1 (or the pseudogene TRBV3-2) to TRBJ2-1; D might be TRBD2 (6 bases). The CDR3 spans 14 residues. The V gene's germline CDR1 is LGHDT and CDR2 YNNKEL (reference sequence). V lost 3 bases to trimming and J lost 5 bases, with 11 bases between them.

The rearrangement links TRBV29-1 to TRBJ1-5, with D unclear. This CDR3 is 12 amino acids long. V lost 7 bases and J 0 bases, leaving 7 bases between the germline ends. CDR1 and CDR2 from the germline V gene are SQVTM and ANQGSEA. The CDR3 region has the DNA TGCAGCGGCGGGAATAGCAATCAGCCCCAGCATTTT. This translates into CSGGNSNQPQHF. The complete variable domain, with remaining parts taken from reference TRBV29-1 and TRBJ1-5, reads SAVISQKPSRDICQRGTSLTIQCQVDSQVTMMFWYRQQPGQSLTLIATANQGSEATYESGFVIDKFPISRPNLTFSTLTVSNMSPEDSSIYLCSGGNSNQPQHFGDGTRLSIL.

The CDR3, as DNA: TGTGCCAGCTCACCACCGAGCAATGAGCAGTTCTTC. Its protein is CASSPPSNEQFF. The rearrangement links TRBV18 to TRBJ2-1; D remains unclear. The CDR3 runs to 12 residues. The germline gives CDR1 KGHSH, CDR2 LQKENI. V dropped 0 bases and J dropped 6 bases, with 3 bases sitting between them.

The CDR3 protein is CAISESMYNSGNTIYF. CDR3 coding DNA: TGTGCCATCAGTGAGTCGATGTACAACTCTGGAAACACCATATATTTT. The V and J genes are TRBV10-3 and TRBJ1-3; D is unresolved. CDR3 size: 16 residues. Trimming took off 0 bases at V and 0 bases at J, with 9 bases between the two ends. CDR1 is ENHRY, CDR2 SYGVKD, per germline.

The V gene is TRBV5-8, the J gene TRBJ2-5; a weak D match, TRBD2 (6 bases). The CDR3 totals 15 residues. The V gene's germline CDR1 is SGHTS and CDR2 YDEGEE. The ends were cut back, 8 bases at V and 1 base at J, with 18 bases in the middle. CDR3 nucleotide sequence: TGTGCCAGTGAAGGGGAATGGGAGGTCCAAGAGACCCAGTACTTC. Amino acids: CASEGEWEVQETQYF.

The chain combines TRBV19 with TRBJ1-1; possibly TRBD1 for D (6 bases). Germline V gene lookup returns CDR1 LNHDA and CDR2 SQIVND (reference sequence). V was pared by 8 bases and J by 4 bases, with 20 bases between. The CDR3 spans 15 residues. The CDR3: CASSRGAGVVTEAFF. For the CDR3, the DNA is TGTGCCAGTTCTCGGGGGGCAGGGGTGGTCACTGAAGCTTTCTTT.

The V and J genes are TRBV19 and TRBJ2-7; 7 nucleotides agree with TRBD2. Unmatched junction bases numbered 13, after V lost 6 bases and J lost 5 bases. The CDR3 extends over 15 amino acids. Germline V gene data show CDR1 as LNHDA and CDR2 as SQIVND (reference sequence). The CDR3, as DNA: TGTGCCAGTAGACGAAGCGGGAACCCCCTTGACGAGCAGTACTTC. It codes for CASRRSGNPLDEQYF.

The rearrangement joins TRBV2 to TRBJ1-2, with D possibly matching TRBD1 (6 bases). This CDR3 spans 13 amino acids. Germline CDR1 reads SNHLY; CDR2 reads FYNNEI. The V end was cut by 6 bases, the J end by 6 bases, with 14 bases between. CDR3 bases: TGTGCCAGCAGCTATCTACAGGGCCATGGCTACACCTTC. Amino acids: CASSYLQGHGYTF.

The chain recombines TRBV25-1 with TRBJ2-2; D unresolved. Germline V gives CDR1 MGHDK, CDR2 SYGVNS. Trimming shortened V by 1 base and J by 2 bases, and 8 bases separated the two germline ends. CDR3 size: 15 residues. The CDR3 loop is CASSESGTNTGELFF. In DNA form, the CDR3 reads TGTGCCAGCAGTGAATCGGGCACCAACACCGGGGAGCTGTTTTTT.

The chain carries TRBV14 and TRBJ2-1; D is unresolved. The CDR3 consists of 11 residues. Germline CDR1 is SGHDN and CDR2 is FVKESK. V was cut by 0 bases and J by 10 bases, with 4 bases left in between. CDR3 sequence (DNA): TGTGCCAGCAGCCAAGAGCGGGAGCAGTTCTTC. Protein product: CASSQEREQFF.

The rearrangement joins TRBV4-3 to TRBJ2-1; 11 nucleotides match TRBD2. Germline CDR1 and CDR2: LGHNA and YSLEER. The CDR3 covers 16 residues. Trimming removed 0 bases from V and 3 bases from J; junction bases left unmatched: 1. CDR3 DNA sequence: TGCGCCAGCAGCCAAGATCTAGCGGGAGGCTACAATGAGCAGTTCTTC. Translated, it gives CASSQDLAGGYNEQFF.

The V gene is TRBV12-3 or TRBV12-4, the J gene TRBJ2-5; D is unresolved. Trimming left V 3 bases short and J 5 bases short, with 10 bases between. The CDR3 sequence is 13 residues long. CDR3 sequence reads: CASSLGSVETQYF. As DNA, the CDR3 is TGTGCCAGCAGTTTGGGTTCGGTGGAGACCCAGTACTTC.

The chain carries TRBV6-5 and TRBJ2-7; 12 nucleotides match TRBD2. The V and J ends lost 5 bases and 6 bases, in that order; junction bases with no gene match: 5. CDR3 size: 14 residues. Germline CDR1 MNHEY, CDR2 SVGAGI. The CDR3 coding sequence is TGTGCCAGCAGTCAGACTAGCGGGAGCCCCGAGCAGTACTTC. This translates into CASSQTSGSPEQYF.

The chain recombines TRBV6-1 with TRBJ2-3; 7 bases are shared with TRBD1. The CDR3 contains 16 residues. The junction had 9 bases not matched to a gene; V was cut back by 4 bases and J by 2 bases. CDR1 is MNHNS and CDR2 is SASEGT in the germline V gene. This CDR3 reads CASSVNPRGFTDTQYF. DNA for the CDR3: TGTGCCAGCAGTGTTAACCCCAGGGGGTTCACAGATACGCAGTATTTT.

This clone was observed a few times. The chain uses TRBV9 and TRBJ2-3; TRBD2 matches 13 bases. CDR1 and CDR2 from the germline V gene are SGDLS and YYNGEE. This CDR3 is 16 amino acids long. The ends lost 5 bases at V and 1 base at J; junction bases unmatched: 4. Here the CDR3 DNA reads TGTGCCAGCAGTATACTAGCGGGAGGGGGCACAGATACGCAGTATTTT. This gives the protein CASSILAGGGTDTQYF. The whole variable domain, filled in from reference TRBV9 and TRBJ2-3, reads DSGVTQTPKHLITATGQRVTLRCSPRSGDLSVYWYQQSLDQGLQFLIQYYNGEERAKGNILERFSAQQFPDLHSELNLSSLELGDSALYFCASSILAGGGTDTQYFGPGTRLTVL.

This chain joins TRBV9 and TRBJ2-2; 7 nucleotides match TRBD1. V gave up 0 bases and J gave up 6 bases; unmatched junction bases: 2. The CDR3 contains 14 residues. Germline values: CDR1 SGDLS, CDR2 YYNGEE. The DNA of the CDR3 is TGTGCCAGCAGCGTAGGGACAGGCCCCGGGGAGCTGTTTTTT. Protein product: CASSVGTGPGELFF. The entire variable domain, with the rest obtained from reference TRBV9 and TRBJ2-2, is as follows: DSGVTQTPKHLITATGQRVTLRCSPRSGDLSVYWYQQSLDQGLQFLIQYYNGEERAKGNILERFSAQQFPDLHSELNLSSLELGDSALYFCASSVGTGPGELFFGEGSRLTVL.

There are a few counts of this clone. The V gene is TRBV19, the J gene TRBJ2-6; 7 bases are a match to TRBD1. This CDR3 has 15 amino acids. Per the germline V gene, CDR1 is LNHDA and CDR2 is SQIVND (reference sequence). Germline trimming cut 2 bases from V and 3 bases from J; bases unmatched to any gene: 1. The CDR3 DNA reads TGTGCCAGTAGTATATACAGGGGTGGGGCCAACGTCCTGACTTTC. Translation: CASSIYRGGANVLTF.

This clone was picked up one time. The chain joins TRBV28 to TRBJ2-7, with 12 bases that match TRBD2. V shed 5 bases and J 3 bases; nucleotides not matched to a gene: 2. The CDR3 runs 14 residues. Germline V gene sequence: CDR1 MDHEN, CDR2 SYDVKM. CDR3 DNA sequence: TGTGCCAGCAGTAGACTAGCGGGGGTCTACGAGCAGTACTTC. It codes for CASSRLAGVYEQYF.

This sequence joins TRBV18 and TRBJ1-4; TRBD1 matches at 8 bases. Germline V CDR1 and CDR2: KGHSH, LQKENI. The CDR3 has 15 amino acids. The V segment lost 4 bases and the J segment 5 bases; nucleotides outside the gene matches: 6. The CDR3 DNA follows: TGTGCCAGCTCACGGACAGGGAATTGGAATGAAAAACTGTTTTTT. It translates to CASSRTGNWNEKLFF.

J is TRBJ2-3 and V is TRBV6-5; tentative D call: TRBD1 (6 bases). The CDR3 is 13 residues long. Trimming removed 6 bases from V and 4 bases from J, with 11 bases in between. Germline V gene sequence: CDR1 MNHEY, CDR2 SVGAGI. This CDR3 is CASRKNRADTQYF. Here the CDR3 DNA reads TGTGCCAGCAGGAAGAACAGGGCAGATACGCAGTATTTT.

The rearrangement links TRBV4-3 to TRBJ2-7; weak D call: TRBD2 (6 bases). The V gene's germline CDR1 is LGHNA and CDR2 YSLEER. CDR3 length: 14 residues. V lost 0 bases, J lost 3 bases, and 9 bases lay in between. The CDR3 protein is CASSQDPRGYEQYF. The CDR3 bases are TGCGCCAGCAGCCAAGATCCGCGGGGCTACGAGCAGTACTTC.

The J gene is TRBJ2-5, the V gene TRBV9; 12 bases agree with TRBD2. The CDR3 has 16 amino acids. The trim removed 3 bases at V and 1 base at J, leaving 4 bases unmatched. The germline V gene has CDR1 SGDLS and CDR2 YYNGEE. The CDR3 sequence: CASSAGLAGAQETQYF. The CDR3, as DNA: TGTGCCAGCAGCGCGGGACTAGCGGGTGCCCAAGAGACCCAGTACTTC.

This clone has just a few counts. This rearrangement joins TRBV9 to TRBJ2-1; D may be TRBD1 (5 bases). The V and J ends lost 0 bases and 5 bases respectively, with 15 bases between them. The V gene's germline CDR1 is SGDLS and CDR2 YYNGEE. The length of the CDR3 is 16 residues. The CDR3 region has the DNA TGTGCCAGCAGCGTAGTGAGTACAGGACCTAACAATGAGCAGTTCTTC. Its protein product is CASSVVSTGPNNEQFF. The full variable domain, in which reference TRBV9 and TRBJ2-1 provide the parts outside the CDR3, is DSGVTQTPKHLITATGQRVTLRCSPRSGDLSVYWYQQSLDQGLQFLIQYYNGEERAKGNILERFSAQQFPDLHSELNLSSLELGDSALYFCASSVVSTGPNNEQFFGPGTRLTVL.

The genes are TRBV19 and TRBJ2-5; perhaps TRBD2 as D (5 bases). The germline CDR1 and CDR2 sequences are LNHDA and SQIVND (reference sequence). The ends were cut back, 3 bases at V and 4 bases at J, with 9 bases in the middle. This CDR3 has 13 residues. CDR3 in amino acids: CASSMRERETQYF. The CDR3 DNA follows: TGTGCCAGTAGTATGAGGGAGCGAGAGACCCAGTACTTC.

The V call is TRBV19, the J call TRBJ2-1; 10 nucleotides agree with TRBD2. Germline lookup yields CDR1 LNHDA and CDR2 SQIVND (reference sequence). V was clipped by 5 bases and J by 1 base; unmatched bases: 11. The CDR3 is made up of 18 amino acids. CDR3 sequence (DNA): TGTGCCAGTAGTGGAGGTTCTAGCGGGAGTGGATCCTACAATGAGCAGTTCTTC. Translating it yields CASSGGSSGSGSYNEQFF.

The chain couples TRBV5-6 to TRBJ2-5; D remains ambiguous. Between the trimmed V and J ends, which lost 1 base and 5 bases, there was a span of 12 bases. The CDR3 has 14 residues. Germline CDR1 and CDR2: SGHDT and YYEEEE. The CDR3 here is CASSLLGSWETQYF. CDR3 coding DNA: TGTGCCAGCAGCTTGTTAGGGTCGTGGGAGACCCAGTACTTC.